This TCR beta chain stems from a study of early T cells in non-severe SARS-CoV-2 infection. Study as a whole: Unsorted whole blood bulk RNA was sequenced, with unpaired chains. Notes on the study in general: There was a bias toward anti-spike CD8 responses in VDJdb matching, which missed private and CD4 specificities.

As to this clonotype: What it binds is not known.

Tagging with unique molecular identifiers was applied to individual cDNA molecules. TCRdb re-called the 5' RACE reads through MiXCR, storing one row per CDR3 protein. The sample yields about 80,000 distinct CDR3 sequences, 9.5% to 15% seen once. Material: whole blood, obtained at baseline. This clonotype was obtained from an adult who was a healthcare worker with PCR-confirmed SARS-CoV-2 infection or an uninfected control (not recorded which). The donor label of this sample is uncertain.

CDR3 residues: CASSFPQGAQETQYF. The CDR3 DNA is TGTGCCAGCAGCTTTCCACAGGGGGCCCAAGAGACCCAGTACTTC. The chain combines TRBV5-6 with TRBJ2-5, with 9 bases aligning to TRBD1. Germline CDR1 and CDR2: SGHDT and YYEEEE. The length of the CDR3 is 15 residues. After removal of 2 bases from V and 1 base from J, the junction contained 3 bases not matched to a gene.